These 8 T cell receptor beta chains came from one sample sequenced in a study of CD8 T cells in Susac syndrome. With random hexamers, reverse transcription was performed on roughly 0.45 to 1 ug of RNA. MiXCR, applied by TCRdb to the immunoSEQ multiplex PCR reads, yields one record per CDR3 protein. The table lists about 150,000 distinct CDR3 sequences, 95% to 96% of them singletons, with 0.13% to 0.15% in the top ten. Sequenced material: CD8+ T cells from PBMCs. These receptors originate from a human donor with multiple sclerosis.

The chain recombines TRBV12-3 or TRBV12-4 with TRBJ1-5; D is undetermined. The CDR3 loop spans 15 amino acids. Between the trimmed V and J ends, which lost 1 base and 0 bases, there was a span of 7 bases. DNA for the CDR3: TGTGCCAGCAGTTTAGAGTTAGTTAGCAATCAGCCCCAGCATTTT. Protein: CASSLELVSNQPQHF.

The J gene is TRBJ2-2, the V gene TRBV6-5; D unresolved. Germline loops: CDR1 MNHEY, CDR2 SVGAGI. V lost 0 bases and J lost 0, with 17 bases in between. CDR3 size: 19 residues. Here the CDR3 DNA reads TGTGCCAGCAGTTACTCGCTCCGGGCGGACCACGCGAACACCGGGGAGCTGTTTTTT. It codes for CASSYSLRADHANTGELFF.

This chain connects TRBV7-9 to TRBJ2-2; perhaps TRBD2 as D (6 bases). The germline V gene encodes CDR1 SEHNR and CDR2 FQNEAQ (reference sequence). The V end was cut by 4 bases, the J end by 0 bases, with 12 bases between. The CDR3 length is 16 residues. As DNA, the CDR3 is TGTGCCAGCAGCTCGTCGGGACTTTCGAACACCGGGGAGCTGTTTTTT. This sequence encodes CASSSSGLSNTGELFF.

The chain joins TRBV20-1 to TRBJ2-5, with 8 bases aligning to TRBD2. There are 12 residues in the CDR3. CDR1 DFQATT and CDR2 SNEGSKA come from the germline V gene (reference sequence). V was clipped by 6 bases and J by 5 bases; unmatched bases: 5. The CDR3 bases are TGCAGTGCCCCGGGGGGGCGGGAGACCCAGTACTTC. Translating gives CSAPGGRETQYF.

This rearrangement joins TRBV3-1 to TRBJ1-2; a weak D match, TRBD1 (6 bases). Between the trimmed V and J ends, which lost 6 bases and 7 bases, there was a span of 18 bases. This CDR3 has 14 amino acids. CDR1 LGHDT and CDR2 YNNKEL come from the germline V gene (reference sequence). CDR3 sequence (DNA): TGTGCCAGCAGTCAGATGACGGGAGGGGGTGGCTACACCTTC. Translation: CASSQMTGGGGYTF.

V usage is TRBV30 and J usage is TRBJ2-5; D gene uncertain. The V and J ends lost 1 base and 5 bases respectively, with 8 bases between them. Germline assignment: CDR1 GTSNPN and CDR2 SVGIG (reference sequence). The CDR3 spans 12 residues. CDR3 bases: TGTGCCTGGAGTGCATACATGGAGACCCAGTACTTC. Protein sequence: CAWSAYMETQYF.

The sample holds one count of this clonotype. The chain links TRBV15 to TRBJ2-7; the D gene is possibly TRBD1 (5 bases). The CDR3 has 15 residues. Germline loops: CDR1 LNHNV, CDR2 YYDKDF (reference sequence). V lost 0 bases, J lost 3 bases, and 12 bases lay in between. CDR3 sequence reads: CATSRDRQGNYEQYF. The CDR3 DNA reads as TGTGCCACCAGCAGAGATCGGCAGGGTAACTACGAGCAGTACTTC.

The genes are TRBV6-4 and TRBJ1-1; the D is unclear. Trimming pared 2 bases from V and 2 bases from J, leaving 6 bases between. This CDR3 contains 13 residues. CDR1 and CDR2 from the germline V gene are MRHNA and SNTAGT. CDR3 protein: CASSDGPNTEAFF. DNA of the CDR3: TGTGCCAGCAGTGACGGGCCTAACACTGAAGCTTTCTTT.